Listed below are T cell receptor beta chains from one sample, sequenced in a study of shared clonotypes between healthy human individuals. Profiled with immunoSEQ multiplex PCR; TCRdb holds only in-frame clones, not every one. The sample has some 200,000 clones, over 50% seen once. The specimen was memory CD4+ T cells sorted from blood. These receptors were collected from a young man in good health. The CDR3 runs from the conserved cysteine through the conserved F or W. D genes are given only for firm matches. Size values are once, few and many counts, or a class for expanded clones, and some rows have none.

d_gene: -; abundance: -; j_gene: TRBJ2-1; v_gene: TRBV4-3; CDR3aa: CASSQVNSFYNEQFF; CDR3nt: TGCGCCAGCAGCCAAGTAAACAGTTTCTACAATGAGCAGTTCTTC
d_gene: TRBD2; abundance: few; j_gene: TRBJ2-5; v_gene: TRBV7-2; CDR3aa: CASSLSGGSEETQYF; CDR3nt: TGTGCCAGCAGCTTATCCGGGGGGTCGGAAGAGACCCAGTACTTC
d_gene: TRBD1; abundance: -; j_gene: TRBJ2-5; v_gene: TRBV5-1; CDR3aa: CASSNQGAETQYF; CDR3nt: TGCGCCAGCAGCAATCAGGGGGCTGAGACCCAGTACTTC
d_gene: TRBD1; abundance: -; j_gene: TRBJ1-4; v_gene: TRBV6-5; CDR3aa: CASSYRDRAEKLFF; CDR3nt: TGTGCCAGCAGTTACAGGGACAGGGCCGAAAAACTGTTTTTT
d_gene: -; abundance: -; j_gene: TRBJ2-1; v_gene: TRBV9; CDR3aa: CASSVTPSSYNEQFF; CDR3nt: TGTGCCAGCAGCGTTACCCCTAGCTCCTACAATGAGCAGTTCTTC
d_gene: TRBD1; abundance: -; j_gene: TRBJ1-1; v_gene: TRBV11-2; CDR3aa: CASSDHPGGNTEAFF; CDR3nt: TGTGCCAGCAGCGATCACCCAGGGGGTAACACTGAAGCTTTCTTT
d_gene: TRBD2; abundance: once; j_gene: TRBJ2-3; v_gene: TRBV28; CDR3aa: CASSLGGSADTQYF; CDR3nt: TGTGCCAGCAGTTTGGGGGGGAGTGCAGATACGCAGTATTTT
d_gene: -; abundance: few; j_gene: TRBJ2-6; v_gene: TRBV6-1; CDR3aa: CASSEGVNSGANVLTF; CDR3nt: TGTGCCAGCAGTGAAGGGGTAAACTCTGGGGCCAACGTCCTGACTTTC
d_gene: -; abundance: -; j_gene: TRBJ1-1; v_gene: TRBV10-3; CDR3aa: CAIRGHENTEAFF; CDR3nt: TGTGCCATCAGGGGACACGAGAACACTGAAGCTTTCTTT
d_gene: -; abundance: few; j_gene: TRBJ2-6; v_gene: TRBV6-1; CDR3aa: CASSDQGKGSGANVLTF; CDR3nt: TGTGCCAGCAGTGACCAGGGAAAAGGCTCTGGGGCCAACGTCCTGACTTTC
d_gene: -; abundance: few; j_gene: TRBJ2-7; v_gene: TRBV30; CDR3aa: CAWIQNPYEQYF; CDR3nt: TGTGCCTGGATACAGAACCCCTACGAGCAGTACTTC
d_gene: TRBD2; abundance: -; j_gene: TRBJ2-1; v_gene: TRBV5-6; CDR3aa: CASSLAFAGGSYNEQFF; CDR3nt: TGTGCCAGCAGCTTGGCCTTCGCGGGAGGGTCCTACAATGAGCAGTTCTTC
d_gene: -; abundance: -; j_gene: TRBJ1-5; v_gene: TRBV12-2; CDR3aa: CASRHRLQNQLSNQPQHF; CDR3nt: TGTGCAAGTCGCCATCGACTACAGAATCAACTTAGCAATCAGCCCCAGCATTTT
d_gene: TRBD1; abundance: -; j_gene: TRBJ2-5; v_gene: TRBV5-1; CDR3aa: CASSGQGSETQYF; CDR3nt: TGCGCCAGCAGTGGACAGGGTTCAGAGACCCAGTACTTC
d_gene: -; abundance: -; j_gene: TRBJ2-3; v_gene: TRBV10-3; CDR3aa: CAISDGGGTDTQYF; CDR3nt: TGTGCCATCAGTGACGGCGGGGGCACAGATACGCAGTATTTT
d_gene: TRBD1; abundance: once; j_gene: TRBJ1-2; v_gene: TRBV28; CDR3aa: CASSAPHIDRGYGYTF; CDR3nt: TGTGCCAGCAGTGCACCTCATATCGACAGGGGTTATGGCTACACCTTC